This T cell receptor (beta chain) was found in a study of tumor-infiltrating lymphocytes in primary liver carcinoma. Study overall: Samples returned roughly 3.5 to 7.5 million productive TCRbeta reads, a yield that was similar across tissue types.

Joint extraction of RNA and DNA used about 17-31 mg of bulk tissue that was unsorted. Note on this clonotype: The conserved phenylalanine or tryptophan is not found at the CDR3 terminus, so this likely reflects a read error.

CDR3 length equals 14 residues. From germline, CDR1 is SGHNT and CDR2 YENEEA. Total RNA amounting to around 540 ng was the source from which TCR beta cDNA was made with a constant-region primer. Three nested multiplex PCR rounds, a slightly modified ARM-PCR, produced the libraries for TCR beta. The first two PCR rounds used TRBV1-TRBV30 primers with a Cbeta primer, approximately 10 cycles each. TCRdb ran MiXCR on the multiplex PCR reads and lists one entry per CDR3 protein. The repertoire holds about 20,000 distinct CDR3 sequences, 65% to 85% seen once, with 30% to 45% in the top ten. The receptor comes from a woman aged 25 to 39 with primary liver carcinoma and hepatitis B virus infection. Material: liver tumor tissue from sampling region 4. This sample's subset: tumor region T4, right-lateral pole. This chain uses TRBV11-3 with TRBJ1-1; D is ambiguous. CDR3 loop: CAGSLKVVITEAFS. The CDR3 region has the DNA TGTGCCGGCAGCTTAAAAGTGGTGATCACTGAAGCTTTCTCT.